This note documents a single TCR beta chain sequence. No antigen is known for it. There are no base qualities to consult, and no much larger clone falls within one base. The cysteine opens and the phenylalanine closes a CDR3 of 14 amino acids. CDR3 DNA only is kept here, 42 bases in frame from base 1. Via the germline V gene (reference sequence), CDR1 is SEHNR and CDR2 FQNEAQ. V loses 5 bases, J loses 8 bases, and the germline ends lie 18 bases apart. The sample is drawn from a study of technical replicates of blood from several donors (dated by TCRdb to about 2017). The library was generated by the immunoSEQ multiplex PCR assay. TCRdb limited this immuneACCESS table to in-frame rearrangements with V and J called. A share of clones is missing; checked studies link under half to unresolved V genes, and the rest is unexplained. The sample includes around 80,000 clones, with roughly 94% observed a single time. 0.35% to 0.4% of the sample is in the top ten clones.

The TCR comes from a human donor in good health. The sequence joins TRBV7-9 to TRBJ1-2; a tentative D call is TRBD1 (6 bases match). The sequenced sample was T cells isolated from PBMCs. CDR3 region: CASSPKAAGDGYTF. The sequenced DNA is TGTGCCAGCAGCCCGAAAGCGGCAGGGGACGGCTACACCTTC. The variable domain in full, with residues beyond the CDR3 obtained from the reference TRBV7-9 and TRBJ1-2 genes, is DTGVSQNPRHKITKRGQNVTFRCDPISEHNRLYWYRQTLGQGPEFLTYFQNEAQLEKSRLLSDRFSAERPKGSFSTLEIQRTEQGDSAMYLCASSPKAAGDGYTFGSGTRLTVV.